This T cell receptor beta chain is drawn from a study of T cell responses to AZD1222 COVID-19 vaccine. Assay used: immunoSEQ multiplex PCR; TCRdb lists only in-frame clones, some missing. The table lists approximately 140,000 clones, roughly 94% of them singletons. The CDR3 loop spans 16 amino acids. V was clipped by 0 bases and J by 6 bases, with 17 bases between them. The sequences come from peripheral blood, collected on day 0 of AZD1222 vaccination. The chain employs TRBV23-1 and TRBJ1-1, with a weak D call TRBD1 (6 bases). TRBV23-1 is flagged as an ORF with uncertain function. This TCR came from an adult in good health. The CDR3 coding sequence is TGCGCCAGCAGTCAATCCAGATCACAGGGAAGTGCTGAAGCTTTCTTT. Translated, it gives CASSQSRSQGSAEAFF.